This TCR beta chain was identified in a study of vaccination and CD4 T cells after COVID-19. About the research overall: The convalescent population consisted of six males and four females, two of whom were of Hispanic ethnicity. Post-diagnosis, post-COVID samples were collected after a median approximately 97 days, ranging 35 to 161. Post-vaccine sample collection happened at a median of approximately 70 days after dose two, ranging 14 to 241.

Noted treatment: approximately 9-day PBMC culture with coronavirus spike peptide pools or control peptides (ViraFEST assay). Positive PCR dates covered March to December 2020, before US Alpha, Beta and Delta variants. At the Johns Hopkins FTIC core, DNA taken from cultured CD4+ T cells was sequenced by way of the Oncomine TCR Beta short-read assay. From the PCR reads, TCRdb called clonotypes with MiXCR, one entry per CDR3 protein. The table records about 8,300 distinct CDR3 sequences, 64% of them present only once. Note on this clonotype: Antigen specificity is unknown.

The sequencing input was CD4+ T cells from blood, cultured in vitro. This receptor was taken from a human donor who had recovered from COVID-19.

CDR3 amino acids: CSVSGTGGMDEQYF. The CDR3 DNA follows: TGCAGCGTCTCCGGGACAGGGGGCATGGACGAGCAGTACTTC. The V gene is TRBV29-1, the J gene TRBJ2-7; 12 bases are shared with TRBD1. Germline V gene sequence: CDR1 SQVTM, CDR2 ANQGSEA. V was pared by 6 bases and J by 5 bases, with 8 bases of the junction left unmatched. The CDR3 sequence is 14 residues long.